This is a list of T cell receptor beta chains from one sample in a study of blood T cells in healthy people across ages. A single record per CDR3 protein comes from TCRdb applying MiXCR to the 5' RACE reads. This table has around 940,000 distinct CDR3 sequences, just over 50% appearing once. Material: blood. These receptors were obtained from an older woman in good health. Both conserved end residues are part of each CDR3. A D gene is named only where the DNA matches it firmly. Clone size, where shown, is once, few, many, or a class for clones that have expanded.

>few|TRBD2|TRBJ2-7|TRBV11-2
TGTGCCAGCAGCCGGACTAGCGGGAGTCATTACGAGCAGTACTTC
CASSRTSGSHYEQYF
>many|-|TRBJ2-1|TRBV7-8
TGTGCCAGCACCCCTGGGGACCCAGGGCGTGGGACATTCTATGAGCAGTTCTTC
CASTPGDPGRGTFYEQFF
>-|TRBD2|TRBJ2-1|TRBV11-2
TGTGCCAGCAGCTTAGTTCCGGGAGGGTCCTACAATGAGCAGTTCTTC
CASSLVPGGSYNEQFF
>-|-|TRBJ2-2|TRBV28
TGTGCCACCAGGATACGGGGGCAAATCACCGGGGAGCTGTTTTTT
CATRIRGQITGELFF
>-|TRBD2|TRBJ2-3|TRBV6-2/TRBV6-3
TGTGCCAGCAAAAGTAGCAGGGTGACTAGCGGGATCACTTATACGCAGTATTTT
CASKSSRVTSGITYTQYF
>-|-|TRBJ2-5|TRBV29-1
TGCAGCGTTGAAACAGGGGGGGAAGAGACCCAGTACTTC
CSVETGGEETQYF
>few|-|TRBJ2-1|TRBV4-2
TGTGCCAGCAGCCAAGTGGGGCTAGACTACAATGAGCAGTTCTTC
CASSQVGLDYNEQFF
>-|-|TRBJ2-7|TRBV12-3/TRBV12-4
TGTGCCAGCACCCCCGACTGGAGCTCCTACGAGCAGTACTTC
CASTPDWSSYEQYF
>few|-|TRBJ2-3|TRBV28
TGTGCCAGTCACCTCTTGACGGAGAATACGCAGTATTTT
CASHLLTENTQYF
>-|TRBD2|TRBJ2-3|TRBV5-6
TGTGCCAGCAGCTTACGAGCGGGAGGTGGTCGCACAGATACGCAGTATTTT
CASSLRAGGGRTDTQYF
>many|-|TRBJ2-4|TRBV29-1
TGCAGCGTTGAAGAACCCAGGGGGGACATTCAGTACTTC
CSVEEPRGDIQYF
>-|TRBD2|TRBJ2-1|TRBV6-2/TRBV6-3
TGTGCCAGCAGTCGGGGACTAGCAGCCGATGAGCAGTTCTTC
CASSRGLAADEQFF
>-|TRBD2|TRBJ2-7|TRBV5-1
TGCGCCAGCGGCTTGGGCGGGGGATACGAGCAGTACTTC
CASGLGGGYEQYF
>-|-|TRBJ2-5|TRBV5-6
TGTGCCAGCAGCACTGCGGGGAGGTACCAAGAGACCCAGTACTTC
CASSTAGRYQETQYF
>few|-|TRBJ2-4|TRBV29-1
TGCAGCGTTGAAGATAAGGGAGGCACCATTCAGTACTTC
CSVEDKGGTIQYF
>-|TRBD1|TRBJ2-1|TRBV28
TGTGCCAGCAGTTCCCAGGGGACAGGCTCCTACAATGAGCAGTTCTTC
CASSSQGTGSYNEQFF
>-|-|TRBJ2-3|TRBV7-6
TGTGCCAGCAGCTTAGGGACAAACCGGAAAGATACGCAGTATTTT
CASSLGTNRKDTQYF
>many|TRBD1|TRBJ2-7|TRBV20-1
TGCAGTGCGGACAGGGAAGACGAGCAGTACTTC
CSADREDEQYF
>-|TRBD2|TRBJ2-5|TRBV11-2
TGTGCCAGCAGCTACGGACTAGCGGAAGAGACCCAGTACTTC
CASSYGLAEETQYF
>many|-|TRBJ2-3|TRBV24-1
TGTGCCACCAGTGATTTGGCGGGTACTAGCACAGATACGCAGTATTTT
CATSDLAGTSTDTQYF
>-|-|TRBJ2-5|TRBV7-8
TGTGCCAGCACGCAGGACACTCAAGAGACCCAGTACTTC
CASTQDTQETQYF
>-|TRBD1|TRBJ1-1|TRBV20-1
TGCAGTGCGAGGGGTGACAGGGAGGCTGAAGCTTTCTTT
CSARGDREAEAFF
>few|TRBD2|TRBJ2-1|TRBV20-1
TGCAGTGCCATACCGGCTAGCGGGAGGGACTTAATTTTCAATGAGCAGTTCTTC
CSAIPASGRDLIFNEQFF
>-|TRBD2|TRBJ2-7|TRBV4-1
TGCGCCAGCAGCCAAGATCTTCTACGGGGGGCCTACGAGCAGTACTTC
CASSQDLLRGAYEQYF
>-|-|TRBJ2-5|TRBV4-1
TGCGCCAGCAGCCAAGGAAGGACCCAGTACTTC
CASSQGRTQYF
>-|-|TRBJ2-7|TRBV19
TGTGCCAGTAGTAACGGACCCTACGAGCAGTACTTC
CASSNGPYEQYF
>few|TRBD2|TRBJ2-3|TRBV27
TGTGCCAGCAGTCCAGGACTAGCGGGAGGTCTGTTGAGTGGTACAGATACGCAGTATTTT
CASSPGLAGGLLSGTDTQYF
>-|-|TRBJ2-7|TRBV15
TGTGCCACCAGCAGAGAAGAAGCGGAAGTTACTTACGAGCAGTACTTC
CATSREEAEVTYEQYF
>few|-|TRBJ1-5|TRBV7-2
TGTGCCAGCAGCTTAGTTTGGGGGAATAGCAATCAGCCCCAGCATTTT
CASSLVWGNSNQPQHF
>-|TRBD1|TRBJ1-2|TRBV6-2/TRBV6-3
TGTGCCAGCAGTTACGGGACAGGGACCAATTATGGCTACACCTTC
CASSYGTGTNYGYTF
>-|TRBD1|TRBJ2-4|TRBV7-2
TGTGCCAGCAGCGACAGACAGGGTTCGAGCATTCAGTACTTC
CASSDRQGSSIQYF
>-|TRBD1|TRBJ1-4|TRBV24-1
TGTGCCACCAGTGACGATACCGGGACAGGGCATGAAAAACTGTTTTTT
CATSDDTGTGHEKLFF
>-|-|TRBJ2-5|TRBV6-1
TGTGCCAGCAGCGACGGGACCTGGAGAGAGACCCAGTACTTC
CASSDGTWRETQYF
>-|TRBD1|TRBJ2-7|TRBV3-1
TGTGCCAGCAGCAACCATCGGACAGGACCCACGGGCGAGCAGTACTTC
CASSNHRTGPTGEQYF
>few|-|TRBJ1-1|TRBV20-1
TGCAGTGCTAGAGCGGATTATGAAGCTTTCTTT
CSARADYEAFF
>few|TRBD2|TRBJ2-1|TRBV20-1
TGCAGTACGAAGCCCCCCGGCGGGAGGGCGATGAATGAGCAGTTCTTC
CSTKPPGGRAMNEQFF
>-|-|TRBJ2-4|TRBV18
TGTGCCAGCTCACCCACCATCGCCCTAGCCAAAAACATTCAGTACTTC
CASSPTIALAKNIQYF
>-|-|TRBJ2-7|TRBV28
TGTGCCAGCAGTTCCGGCTCCCTCGCGTACGAGCAGTACTTC
CASSSGSLAYEQYF
>-|TRBD1|TRBJ2-7|TRBV14
TGTGCCAGCAGCCCGTGGGACAGGGTGTCCGAGCAGTACTTC
CASSPWDRVSEQYF
>-|TRBD2|TRBJ2-3|TRBV3-1
TGTGCCAGCAGCCCTCGGACTAGCGGGATATCCGGAGATACGCAGTATTTT
CASSPRTSGISGDTQYF
>-|TRBD1|TRBJ2-7|TRBV10-3
TGTGCCGTCAGTTTCGCAGGGGGCACGAATGAGCAGTACTTC
CAVSFAGGTNEQYF
>-|TRBD2|TRBJ2-1|TRBV9
TGTGCCAGCAGCGTGAAGGGACTAGCGCCTTACAATGAGCAGTTCTTC
CASSVKGLAPYNEQFF
>-|TRBD1|TRBJ1-2|TRBV20-1
TGCAGTGCTAGAAGGGGGCAGAGGGGCTACACCTTC
CSARRGQRGYTF
>-|TRBD2|TRBJ2-7|TRBV3-1
TGTGCCAGCAGCCCAAGCCTTGGGAAATACCTAGCGGTCTCCTACGAGCAGTACTTC
CASSPSLGKYLAVSYEQYF
>-|TRBD1|TRBJ2-7|TRBV14
TGTGCCAGCAGCCAAGGGACCCGACAGGGGATTTCGTACGAGCAGTACTTC
CASSQGTRQGISYEQYF
>-|-|TRBJ1-2|TRBV7-2
TGTGCCAGTGAAGTACAGGTCGACTATGGCTACACCTTC
CASEVQVDYGYTF
>few|-|TRBJ2-7|TRBV20-1
TGCAGTGCACCATACGGGGCCACTGGCTCCTACGAGCAGTACTTC
CSAPYGATGSYEQYF
>few|-|TRBJ1-4|TRBV20-1
TGCAGTGCTAGAGTAGGGGGTGAAAAACTGTTTTTT
CSARVGGEKLFF
>-|-|TRBJ2-7|TRBV28
TGTGCCAGCAAGCAGCAGGGGAATATATACGAGCAGTACTTC
CASKQQGNIYEQYF
>-|TRBD2|TRBJ2-1|TRBV4-2
TGTGCCAGCAGCCTAGCGGGAGGGCCTAGCCATGAGCAGTTCTTC
CASSLAGGPSHEQFF